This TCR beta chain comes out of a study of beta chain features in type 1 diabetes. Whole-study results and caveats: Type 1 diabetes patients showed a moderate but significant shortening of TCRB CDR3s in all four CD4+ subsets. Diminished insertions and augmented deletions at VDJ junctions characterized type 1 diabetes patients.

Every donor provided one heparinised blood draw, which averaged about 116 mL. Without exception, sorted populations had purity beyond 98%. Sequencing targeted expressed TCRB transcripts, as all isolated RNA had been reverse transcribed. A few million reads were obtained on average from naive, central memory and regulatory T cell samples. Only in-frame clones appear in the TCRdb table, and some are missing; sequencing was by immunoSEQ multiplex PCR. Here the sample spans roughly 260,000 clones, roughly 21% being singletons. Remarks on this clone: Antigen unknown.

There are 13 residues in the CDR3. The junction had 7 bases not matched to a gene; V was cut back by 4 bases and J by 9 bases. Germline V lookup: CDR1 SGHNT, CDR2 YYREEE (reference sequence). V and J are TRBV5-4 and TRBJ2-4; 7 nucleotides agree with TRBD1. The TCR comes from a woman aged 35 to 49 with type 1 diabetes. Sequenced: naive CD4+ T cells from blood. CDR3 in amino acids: CASSGDRVAIQYF. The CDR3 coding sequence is TGTGCCAGCAGCGGAGACAGGGTCGCCATTCAGTACTTC.